A single sample gave rise to the 29 T cell receptor beta chains below, sequenced in a study of Tregs in tolerant kidney transplant recipients (dated by TCRdb to the late 2010s). The method was the immunoSEQ multiplex PCR assay. The table comes from immuneACCESS by way of TCRdb, which keeps in-frame sequences with V and J called. Part of the clones is missing from these tables; in studies checked, under half for an unresolved V gene and the rest for unknown reasons. The sample's own table lists tens of thousands of clones. The leading ten clones occupy approximately 1.7% of the sample. The transplants used related donors with nonmyeloablative bone marrow transplantation, and mixed chimerism in the human trials was transient. Sequencing was performed on CD4+ T cells from blood (PBMCs), taken 24 months after the transplant. The receptors were sampled from a human patient who received a combined kidney and bone marrow transplant. After a transplant, some T cells may be the graft donor's own cells.

For this clone: The read is 3 residues too short to cover the CDR3 end, so that end is filled in from the germline J gene. The chain is built from TRBV5-1 and TRBJ2-7, with 9 positions matching TRBD2. The V gene's germline CDR1 is SGHRS and CDR2 YFSETQ. This CDR3 region has 15 residues. The V and J ends lost 0 bases and 3 bases, in that order; junction bases with no gene match: 4. The CDR3 region is CASSLGLAGFYEQYF. CDR3 bases read: TGCGCCAGCAGCTTGGGGCTAGCGGGGTTCTACGAG.

CDR3 sequence reads: CASSNRGGYEQYF. The covered CDR3 bases are TGTGCCAGTAGTAACAGGGGGGGCTACGAG. The chain recombines TRBV19 with TRBJ2-7, with D perhaps TRBD1 (8 bases). The read is 3 residues too short to cover the CDR3 end, so that end is filled in from the germline J gene. CDR3 size: 13 residues. V was cut by 4 bases and J by 3 bases, with 10 bases left in between. Germline lookup yields CDR1 LNHDA and CDR2 SQIVND (reference sequence).

As regards this clone: The CDR3 end is not reached by the read, which stops 3 residues before it; the germline J gene fills it in. The rearrangement joins TRBV20-1 to TRBJ2-7, with 9 positions matching TRBD1. The V and J ends lost 6 bases and 3 bases, in that order; junction bases with no gene match: 6. CDR3 length: 13 residues. Germline V CDR1 and CDR2: DFQATT, SNEGSKA (reference sequence). The sequenced CDR3 bases are TGCAGTGCGGAACCGGGACAGGGCTACGAG. This translates into CSAEPGQGYE. The entire CDR3 is CSAEPGQGYEQYF.

As regards this clone: The read halts 3 residues ahead of the CDR3 end, with the missing end drawn from the germline J gene. The rearrangement links TRBV29-1 to TRBJ2-1; D call uncertain. Germline-derived CDR1 and CDR2 are SQVTM and ANQGSEA. This CDR3 has 11 residues. Deletions cut 5 bases from V and 4 bases from J, with 6 bases between. The DNA read from the CDR3 is TGCAGCGTTAGGCAGTACAATGAG. This translates into CSVRQYNE. The full CDR3 sequence reads CSVRQYNEQFF.

A remark on this clone: Coverage ceases 3 residues before the CDR3 finishes, and the germline J gene fills in the end. The V gene is TRBV20-1, the J gene TRBJ1-1; no clear D gene. Germline CDR1 reads DFQATT; CDR2 reads SNEGSKA (reference sequence). The CDR3 has 12 residues. Trimming removed 6 bases at V and 7 bases at J, with 15 bases between. The CDR3 DNA, read in part, is TGCAGTGCCGCGATCCGGGTTTTTGAA. It is translated as CSAAIRVFE. The entire CDR3 is CSAAIRVFEAFF.

Worth noting for this clone: Read coverage stops 3 residues before the CDR3 terminus; the germline J gene supplies the remainder. The chain employs TRBV10-3 and TRBJ2-3; 9 bases agree with TRBD2. V trimming: 6 bases; J trimming: 3 bases; junction bases outside the gene matches: 10. This CDR3 is 16 amino acids long. Germline V lookup: CDR1 ENHRY, CDR2 SYGVKD. CDR3 region: CAISPLSSGGTDTQYF. CDR3 DNA (partial): TGTGCCATCAGCCCCTTGAGTAGCGGGGGAACAGATACG.

Comments on this clone: From the germline J gene comes the end of the CDR3, since the read stops 3 residues before it. This chain joins TRBV7-2 and TRBJ2-5, with D hard to call. From germline, CDR1 is SGHTA and CDR2 FQGNSA. The CDR3 has 12 amino acids. With 5 bases removed from V and 0 bases from J, the gap between germline ends came to 4 bases. CDR3 amino acids: CASSPYQETQYF. The sequenced CDR3 bases are TGTGCCAGCAGCCCGTACCAAGAGACC. Full variable domain (remainder filled in from reference TRBV7-2 and TRBJ2-5): GAGVSQSPSNKVTEKGKDVELRCDPISGHTALYWYRQSLGQGLEFLIYFQGNSAPDKSGLPSDRFSAERTGGSVSTLTIQRTQQEDSAVYLCASSPYQETQYFGPGTRLLVL.

A note on this clone: Coverage ceases 3 residues before the CDR3 finishes, and the germline J gene fills in the end. This sequence joins TRBV20-1 and TRBJ2-7, with D perhaps matching TRBD2 (5 bases). The V end was cut by 0 bases, the J end by 2 bases, with 11 bases between. Germline values: CDR1 DFQATT, CDR2 SNEGSKA (reference sequence). CDR3 length: 14 residues. The covered CDR3 bases are TGCAGTGCTAGAGATCGCCGGGGTACCTACGAG. Translation gives CSARDRRGTYE. The whole CDR3 protein is CSARDRRGTYEQYF.

Points on this clone: The read comes to an end 3 residues before the CDR3 does, leaving the germline J gene to fill in the end. The J gene is TRBJ2-3, the V gene TRBV7-2; tentatively, D is TRBD2 (6 bases). Germline V gene data show CDR1 as SGHTA and CDR2 as FQGNSA. This CDR3 spans 13 amino acids. V was clipped by 5 bases and J by 2 bases, with 8 bases between them. Incomplete CDR3 DNA: TGTGCCAGCAGCCGGGACTTCACAGATACG. Protein sequence: CASSRDFTDT. The CDR3 reads in full as CASSRDFTDTQYF.

Concerning this clone: Read data end 3 residues before the CDR3 end; the end is taken from the germline J gene. The chain is built from TRBV19 and TRBJ2-7; 11 bases line up with TRBD2. Trimming cost V 5 bases and J 2 bases; bases outside gene matches: 8. Looked up from germline, CDR1 is LNHDA and CDR2 is SQIVND (reference sequence). The CDR3 contains 16 residues. The CDR3 bases that were read are TGTGCCAGTAGTTTGGGACTAGCGGTGGGCACCTACGAG. It encodes CASSLGLAVGTYE. The whole CDR3 reads CASSLGLAVGTYEQYF.

Concerning this clone itself: The read terminates 3 residues before the CDR3 end, so the remaining end is supplied by the germline J gene. The chain links TRBV2 to TRBJ2-3; D is unclear. Deletions cut 6 bases from V and 4 bases from J, with 11 bases between. This CDR3 region has 13 residues. The germline V gene encodes CDR1 SNHLY and CDR2 FYNNEI. Incomplete CDR3 DNA: TGTGCCAGCAGGAGGTCAAATCCAGATACG. Amino acid sequence: CASRRSNPDT. The full-length CDR3 reads as CASRRSNPDTQYF.

On this clone itself: The observed sequence ends 3 residues before the CDR3 terminus, with the missing tail filled in from the germline J gene. The chain combines TRBV19 with TRBJ2-3; 11 bases fit TRBD2. V shed 6 bases, J shed 4 bases, and the junction held 15 bases outside the gene matches. Germline CDR1 reads LNHDA; CDR2 reads SQIVND (reference sequence). The CDR3 has 18 amino acids. This CDR3 is CASRGLAGGRKGADTQYF. CDR3 bases read: TGTGCCAGTAGGGGCCTAGCGGGAGGAAGAAAAGGCGCAGATACG.

As regards this clone: With the read ending 3 residues before the CDR3 end, the germline J gene is used to fill in that end. The chain carries TRBV18 and TRBJ2-2; tentative D call: TRBD2 (6 bases). V was cut by 1 base and J by 2 bases, with 11 bases left in between. The CDR3 extends over 16 amino acids. Germline lookup yields CDR1 KGHSH and CDR2 LQKENI. CDR3 DNA (partial): TGTGCCAGCTCACCACTTCAGGGAGGAAACACCGGGGAG. Amino acids: CASSPLQGGNTGE. The whole CDR3 region reads CASSPLQGGNTGELFF.

For this clone: The CDR3 end is not reached by the read, which stops 3 residues before it; the germline J gene fills it in. The chain has TRBV6-4 and TRBJ2-1, with 13 positions matching TRBD2. The CDR3 runs 15 residues. J lost 5 bases, V lost 5 bases, and 3 bases had no gene match. Germline values: CDR1 MRHNA, CDR2 SNTAGT. The sequenced part of the CDR3 DNA is TGTGCCAGCAGTCCCGGGACTAGCGGGAACAATGAG. Translated, it gives CASSPGTSGNNE. The full CDR3 reads CASSPGTSGNNEQFF.

As for this clone: The read is 3 residues too short to cover the CDR3 end, so that end is filled in from the germline J gene. The chain combines TRBV29-1 with TRBJ1-1; D not resolved. CDR3 length: 10 amino acids. Germline-derived CDR1 and CDR2 are SQVTM and ANQGSEA. The covered CDR3 bases are TGCAGCGTTGTTCCTAGACGA. Translation gives CSVVPRR. The whole CDR3 protein is CSVVPRRAFF.

About this clone: The read comes to an end 3 residues before the CDR3 does, leaving the germline J gene to fill in the end. This chain links TRBV20-1 with TRBJ2-7, with 9 nucleotides matching TRBD1. This CDR3 contains 14 residues. CDR1 and CDR2 from the germline V gene are DFQATT and SNEGSKA (reference sequence). J gave up 3 bases and V 3 bases, and 6 bases lay outside the gene matches. The sequenced part of the CDR3 DNA is TGCAGTGCTAGGCCGGGACAGGGAAACTACGAG. Its translation is CSARPGQGNYE. The CDR3 in full is CSARPGQGNYEQYF.

A word on this clone: The observed sequence ends 3 residues before the CDR3 terminus, with the missing tail filled in from the germline J gene. This rearrangement joins TRBV7-6 to TRBJ2-7; D is unclear. Trimming removed 0 bases at V and 6 bases at J, with 9 bases between. Germline V lookup: CDR1 SGHVS, CDR2 FNYEAQ. The length of the CDR3 is 13 residues. CDR3 bases read: TGTGCCAGCAGCTTAGCTAAGGGTGGCGAG. Translated, it gives CASSLAKGGE. The whole CDR3 protein is CASSLAKGGEQYF.

On this clone: Read data end 3 residues before the CDR3 end; the end is taken from the germline J gene. This chain connects TRBV7-8 to TRBJ1-5, with D perhaps matching TRBD1 (5 bases). CDR1 and CDR2 from the germline V gene are SGHVS and FQNEAQ. V was pared by 2 bases and J by 2 bases, with 13 bases between. CDR3 length equals 16 residues. CDR3 DNA, as far as it was read: TGTGCCAGCAGCTTATGGGTTAGGGGAGGCAATCAGCCC. Translation: CASSLWVRGGNQP. The entire CDR3 is CASSLWVRGGNQPQHF.

Of note for this clone: The read ends 3 residues before the CDR3 terminus; that terminus is restored from the germline J gene. V and J are TRBV6-2 or TRBV6-3 and TRBJ1-5, with D maybe TRBD1 (6 bases). V lost 6 bases to trimming and J lost 7 bases, with 19 bases between them. The CDR3 sequence is 15 residues long. Germline loops: CDR1 MNHEY, CDR2 SVGEGT. The sequenced part of the CDR3 DNA is TGTGCCAGCAGAATGAGGGGGGGGGCGGGCCAGCCC. Translation: CASRMRGGAGQP. The CDR3 as a whole reads CASRMRGGAGQPQHF.

As regards this clone: The sequence runs out 3 residues before the end of the CDR3; the remainder is reconstructed from the germline J gene. The chain combines TRBV2 with TRBJ1-5; D is possibly TRBD1 (5 bases). This CDR3 region has 14 residues. V dropped 7 bases and J dropped 4 bases, with 14 bases sitting between them. Germline V gives CDR1 SNHLY, CDR2 FYNNEI. CDR3 residues: CASTDSLNNQPQHF. The CDR3 bases that were read are TGTGCCAGCACAGACAGCCTTAATAATCAGCCC.

To note about this clone: With the read ending 3 residues before the CDR3 end, the germline J gene is used to fill in that end. V usage is TRBV7-2 and J usage is TRBJ1-5; TRBD1 matches 9 bases. V shed 4 bases, J shed 4 bases, and the junction held 2 bases outside the gene matches. The CDR3 has 14 residues. Germline V CDR1 and CDR2: SGHTA, FQGNSA. CDR3: CASSSDRGNQPQHF. CDR3 bases read: TGTGCCAGCAGCTCGGACAGGGGAAATCAGCCC.

Concerning this clone itself: The CDR3 end is not reached by the read, which stops 3 residues before it; the germline J gene fills it in. The chain recombines TRBV2 with TRBJ2-5; 7 bases agree with TRBD1. This CDR3 comprises 16 residues. CDR1 and CDR2 from the germline V gene are SNHLY and FYNNEI. J was trimmed by 5 bases and V by 6 bases; bases with no gene match: 15. The CDR3 DNA, read in part, is TGTGCCAGCAGCCCCCCGGTGGGCAGGGGGACGGAGACC. Translating it yields CASSPPVGRGTET. The whole CDR3 sequence reads CASSPPVGRGTETQYF.

Note on this clone: With the read ending 3 residues before the CDR3 end, the germline J gene is used to fill in that end. This chain uses TRBV5-1 with TRBJ2-3; D is perhaps TRBD1 (5 bases). V was cut by 6 bases and J by 6 bases, with 8 bases left in between. Germline CDR1 is SGHRS and CDR2 is YFSETQ. The CDR3 spans 11 residues. CDR3 amino acids: CASTNRDTQYF. The CDR3 bases that were read are TGCGCCAGCACGAACAGGGATACG. Supplemented by reference TRBV5-1 and TRBJ2-3, the full variable domain reads KAGVTQTPRYLIKTRGQQVTLSCSPISGHRSVSWYQQTPGQGLQFLFEYFSETQRNKGNFPGRFSGRQFSNSRSEMNVSTLELGDSALYLCASTNRDTQYFGPGTRLTVL.

In the case of this clone: The read ends 3 residues before the CDR3 terminus; that terminus is restored from the germline J gene. This rearrangement joins TRBV7-6 to TRBJ2-2; D call uncertain. CDR3 length equals 13 residues. The V gene lost 4 bases and the J gene lost 5 bases, with 8 bases spanning the gap. CDR1 is SGHVS, CDR2 FNYEAQ, per germline. The CDR3 sequence: CASSSAGTGELFF. The covered CDR3 bases are TGTGCCAGCAGCTCAGCAGGTACCGGGGAG.

Concerning this clone: The read halts 3 residues ahead of the CDR3 end, with the missing end drawn from the germline J gene. The chain carries TRBV28 and TRBJ2-1; 10 nucleotides match TRBD2. The V segment lost 2 bases and the J segment 8 bases; nucleotides outside the gene matches: 6. The CDR3 loop spans 15 amino acids. From germline, CDR1 is MDHEN and CDR2 SYDVKM. The CDR3 reads CASSLPLAGADEQFF. The sequenced CDR3 bases are TGTGCCAGCAGTTTACCCCTAGCGGGAGCAGATGAG.

With regard to this clone: The CDR3 goes on 3 residues after the read ends, and that part is filled in from the germline J gene. The chain carries TRBV30 and TRBJ2-7; maybe TRBD1 (6 bases). Trimming shortened V by 1 base and J by 5 bases, and 9 bases separated the two germline ends. This CDR3 is 12 amino acids long. From germline, CDR1 is GTSNPN and CDR2 SVGIG (reference sequence). The CDR3 loop is CAWSGGTHEQYF. The DNA read from the CDR3 is TGTGCCTGGAGTGGGGGGACACACGAG.

As concerns this clone: One end of the junction fails to match germline, which may point to a read error. The missing CDR3 end, 3 residues past where the read stops, is filled in from the germline J gene. V and J are TRBV20-1 and TRBJ1-5; weak D call: TRBD1 (6 bases). Germline values: CDR1 DFQATT, CDR2 SNEGSKA (reference sequence). This CDR3 comprises 12 residues. CDR3 DNA (partial): TGCGGTGCCTATCAGGGGAATCAGCCC. Amino acids: CGAYQGNQP. The entire CDR3 reads CGAYQGNQPQHF.

About this clone: The read falls 3 residues short of the CDR3 end, and the missing part is taken from the germline J gene. The chain is built from TRBV5-1 and TRBJ2-1; TRBD2 agrees at 9 bases. CDR1 and CDR2 from the germline V gene are SGHRS and YFSETQ. Trimming cost V 4 bases and J 0 bases; bases outside gene matches: 5. The CDR3 sequence is 16 residues long. The CDR3 is CASSPTSGSSYNEQFF. The sequenced CDR3 bases are TGCGCCAGCAGCCCGACTAGCGGCTCCTCCTACAATGAG.

For this clone: From the germline J gene comes the end of the CDR3, since the read stops 3 residues before it. The rearrangement joins TRBV10-3 to TRBJ1-2; TRBD1 matches at 8 bases. This CDR3 region has 15 residues. V was pared by 5 bases and J by 3 bases, with 8 bases of the junction left unmatched. The germline V gene has CDR1 ENHRY and CDR2 SYGVKD. CDR3 bases read: TGTGCCATCAGTTCAGGGGGACAGGTGGACTATGGC. This codes for CAISSGGQVDYG. The whole CDR3 sequence is CAISSGGQVDYGYTF.